The sequence of this TCR beta chain was determined in a study of T cell repertoires in cytomegalovirus infection. Study context: From public TCR beta signatures came an indication of both CMV infection and matching HLA type. Study results and limitations: HLA-C-restricted CMV clonotypes gave the most frequent clonotype in two of eight donors.

CDR1 and CDR2 (germline): SGHRS, YFSETQ. The V end lost 0 bases, the J end lost 0 bases, and 9 bases lay between the germline ends. CDR3 size: 16 residues. Details on this clonotype: Antigen specificity is unknown.

MiXCR, applied by TCRdb to the reads, yields one record per CDR3 protein. The table records under 800,000 distinct CDR3 sequences, 20% to 30% of them present only once. The clonotype was recovered from a human donor in good health (CMV status not recorded). Some clones in this sample may be carry-over from other donors' samples. The chain carries TRBV5-1 and TRBJ2-2; D gene unclear. Sequenced: CD8+ T cells from PBMCs. CDR3: CASSLGQSSNTGELFF. CDR3 DNA sequence: TGCGCCAGCAGCTTGGGGCAGAGCTCGAACACCGGGGAGCTGTTTTTT.